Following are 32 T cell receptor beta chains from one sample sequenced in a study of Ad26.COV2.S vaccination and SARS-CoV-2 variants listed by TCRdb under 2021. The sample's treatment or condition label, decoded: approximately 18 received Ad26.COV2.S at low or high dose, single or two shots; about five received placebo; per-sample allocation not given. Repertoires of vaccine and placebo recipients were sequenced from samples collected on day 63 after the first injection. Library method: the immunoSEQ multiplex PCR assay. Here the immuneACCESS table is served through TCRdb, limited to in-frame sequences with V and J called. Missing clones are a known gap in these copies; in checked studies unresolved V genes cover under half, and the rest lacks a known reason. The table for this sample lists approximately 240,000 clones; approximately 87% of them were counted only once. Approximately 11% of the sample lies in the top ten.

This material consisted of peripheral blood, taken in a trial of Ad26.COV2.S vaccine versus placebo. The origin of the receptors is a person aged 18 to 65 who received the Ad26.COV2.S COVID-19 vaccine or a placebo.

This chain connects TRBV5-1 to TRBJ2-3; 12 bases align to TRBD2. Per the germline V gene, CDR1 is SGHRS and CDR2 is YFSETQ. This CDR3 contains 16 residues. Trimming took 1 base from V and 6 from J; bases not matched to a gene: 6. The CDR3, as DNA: TGCGCCAGCAGCTTGCTAGCGGGAGGGCCAGGGGATACGCAGTATTTT. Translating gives CASSLLAGGPGDTQYF.

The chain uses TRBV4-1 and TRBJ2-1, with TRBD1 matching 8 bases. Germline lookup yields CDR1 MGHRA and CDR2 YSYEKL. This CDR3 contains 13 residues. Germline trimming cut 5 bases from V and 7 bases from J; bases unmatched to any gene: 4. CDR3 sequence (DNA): TGCGCCAGCAGCACGGACAGGGCTAATGAGCAGTTCTTC. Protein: CASSTDRANEQFF.

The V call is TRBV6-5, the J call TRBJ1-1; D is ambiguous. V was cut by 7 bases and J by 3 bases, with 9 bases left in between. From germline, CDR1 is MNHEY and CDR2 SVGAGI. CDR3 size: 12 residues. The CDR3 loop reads CASTGVHTEAFF. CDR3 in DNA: TGTGCCAGCACCGGGGTTCACACTGAAGCTTTCTTT.

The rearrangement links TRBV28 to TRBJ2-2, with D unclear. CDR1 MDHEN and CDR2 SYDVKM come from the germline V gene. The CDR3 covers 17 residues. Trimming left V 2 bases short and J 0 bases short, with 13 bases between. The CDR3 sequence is CASSLDPGTTNTGELFF. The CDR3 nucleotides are TGTGCCAGCAGTTTAGATCCCGGCACAACGAACACCGGGGAGCTGTTTTTT.

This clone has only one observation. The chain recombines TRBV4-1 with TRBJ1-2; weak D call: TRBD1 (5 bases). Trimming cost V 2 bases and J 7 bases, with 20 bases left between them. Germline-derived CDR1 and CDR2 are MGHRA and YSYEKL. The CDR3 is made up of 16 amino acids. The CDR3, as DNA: TGCGCCAGCAGCCAACCTGGGGGACCTAGGGAAGGTGGCTACACCTTC. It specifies CASSQPGGPREGGYTF.

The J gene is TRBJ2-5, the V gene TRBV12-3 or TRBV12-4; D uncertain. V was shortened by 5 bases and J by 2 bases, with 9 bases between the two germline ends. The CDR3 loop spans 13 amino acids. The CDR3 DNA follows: TGTGCCAGCAGTCTGAGTGGACAAGAGACCCAGTACTTC. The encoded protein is CASSLSGQETQYF.

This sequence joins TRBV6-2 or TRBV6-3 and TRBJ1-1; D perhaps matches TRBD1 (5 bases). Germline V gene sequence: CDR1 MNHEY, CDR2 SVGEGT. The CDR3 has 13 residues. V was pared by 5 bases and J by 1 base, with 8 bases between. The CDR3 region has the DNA TGTGCCAGCAGTCAAAGGGGGAACACTGAAGCTTTCTTT. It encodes CASSQRGNTEAFF.

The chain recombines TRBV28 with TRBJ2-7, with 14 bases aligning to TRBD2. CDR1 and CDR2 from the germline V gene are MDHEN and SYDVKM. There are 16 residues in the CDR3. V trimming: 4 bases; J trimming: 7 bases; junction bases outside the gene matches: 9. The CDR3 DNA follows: TGTGCCAGCAGTTCGCTGACTAGCGGGAGGGCCGATGAGCAGTACTTC. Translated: CASSSLTSGRADEQYF.

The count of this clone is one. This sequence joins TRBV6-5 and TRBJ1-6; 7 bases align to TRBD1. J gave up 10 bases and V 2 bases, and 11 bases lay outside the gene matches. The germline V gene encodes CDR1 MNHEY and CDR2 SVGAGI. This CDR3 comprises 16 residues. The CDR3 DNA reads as TGTGCCAGCAGTTACGCAGCGACAGGGCTCCGCTCACCCCTCCACTTT. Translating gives CASSYAATGLRSPLHF.

CDR3 in amino acids: CASSEMSREVYGYTF. The CDR3 DNA sequence: TGTGCCAGCAGTGAAATGTCCAGGGAGGTCTATGGCTACACCTTC. The chain has TRBV6-1 and TRBJ1-2; D might be TRBD1 (5 bases). Trimming took off 2 bases at V and 4 bases at J, with 14 bases between the two ends. The length of the CDR3 is 15 residues. Per the germline V gene, CDR1 is MNHNS and CDR2 is SASEGT.

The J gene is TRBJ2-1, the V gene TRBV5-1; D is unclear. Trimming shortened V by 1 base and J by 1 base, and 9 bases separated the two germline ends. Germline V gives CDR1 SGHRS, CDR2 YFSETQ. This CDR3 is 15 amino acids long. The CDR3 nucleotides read TGCGCCAGCAGCTTGAGTGGTGTTTCCTACAATGAGCAGTTCTTC. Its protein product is CASSLSGVSYNEQFF.

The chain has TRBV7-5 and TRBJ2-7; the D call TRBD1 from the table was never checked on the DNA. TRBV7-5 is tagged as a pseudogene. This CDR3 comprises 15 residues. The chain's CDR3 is CARSRSRTGTNEQYF. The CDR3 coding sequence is TGTGCCAGAAGCCGTTCTCGGACAGGGACAAACGAGCAGTACTTC.

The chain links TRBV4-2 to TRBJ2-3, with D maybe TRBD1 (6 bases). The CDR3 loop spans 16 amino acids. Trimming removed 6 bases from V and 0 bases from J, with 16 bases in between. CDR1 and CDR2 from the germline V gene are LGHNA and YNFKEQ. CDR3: CASRRTPGASTDTQYF. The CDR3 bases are TGTGCCAGCAGACGGACCCCAGGGGCTAGCACAGATACGCAGTATTTT.

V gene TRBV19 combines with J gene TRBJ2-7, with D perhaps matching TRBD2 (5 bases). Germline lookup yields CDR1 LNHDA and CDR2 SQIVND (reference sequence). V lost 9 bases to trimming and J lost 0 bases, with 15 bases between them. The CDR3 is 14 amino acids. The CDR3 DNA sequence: TGTGCCAGCACACAGCGGAGCGACTCCTACGAGCAGTACTTC. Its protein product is CASTQRSDSYEQYF.

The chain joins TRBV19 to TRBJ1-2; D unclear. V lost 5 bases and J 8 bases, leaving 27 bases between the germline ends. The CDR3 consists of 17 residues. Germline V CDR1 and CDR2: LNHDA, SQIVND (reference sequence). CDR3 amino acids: CASSAVGRQIRTGGYTF. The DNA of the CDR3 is TGTGCCAGTAGTGCCGTAGGCAGGCAAATACGCACGGGGGGCTACACCTTC. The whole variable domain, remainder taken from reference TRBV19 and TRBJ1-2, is DGGITQSPKYLFRKEGQNVTLSCEQNLNHDAMYWYRQDPGQGLRLIYYSQIVNDFQKGDIAEGYSVSREKKESFPLTVTSAQKNPTAFYLCASSAVGRQIRTGGYTFGSGTRLTVV.

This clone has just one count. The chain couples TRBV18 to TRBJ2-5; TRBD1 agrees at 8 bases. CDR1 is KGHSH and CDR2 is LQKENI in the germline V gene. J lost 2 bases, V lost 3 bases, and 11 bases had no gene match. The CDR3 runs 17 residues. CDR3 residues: CASSPLFSGTGQETQYF. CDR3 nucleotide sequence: TGTGCCAGCTCACCGCTATTTTCCGGGACAGGACAAGAGACCCAGTACTTC. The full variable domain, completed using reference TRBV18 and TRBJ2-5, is NAGVMQNPRHLVRRRGQEARLRCSPMKGHSHVYWYRQLPEEGLKFMVYLQKENIIDESGMPKERFSAEFPKEGPSILRIQQVVRGDSAAYFCASSPLFSGTGQETQYFGPGTRLLVL.

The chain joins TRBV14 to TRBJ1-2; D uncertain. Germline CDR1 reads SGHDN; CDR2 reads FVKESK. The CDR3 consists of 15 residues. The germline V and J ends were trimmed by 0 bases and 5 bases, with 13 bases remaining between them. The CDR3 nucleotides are TGTGCCAGCAGCCAAGATCTGGCAGGCCTTTATGGCTACACCTTC. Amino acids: CASSQDLAGLYGYTF.

The CDR3 nucleotides read TGTGCCTGGAGTGCCAGGGTGGACGGAAAACTGTTTTTT. Translation: CAWSARVDGKLFF. J is TRBJ1-4 and V is TRBV30; maybe TRBD1 (5 bases). From germline, CDR1 is GTSNPN and CDR2 SVGIG (reference sequence). The germline V and J ends were trimmed by 1 base and 10 bases, with 13 bases remaining between them. The CDR3 spans 13 residues.

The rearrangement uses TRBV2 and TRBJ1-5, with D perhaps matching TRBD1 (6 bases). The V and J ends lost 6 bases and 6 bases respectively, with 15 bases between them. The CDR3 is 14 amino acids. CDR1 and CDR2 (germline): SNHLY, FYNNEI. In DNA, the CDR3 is TGTGCCAGCAGGGAAACAGGGCCGGGTCAGCCCCAGCATTTT. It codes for CASRETGPGQPQHF.

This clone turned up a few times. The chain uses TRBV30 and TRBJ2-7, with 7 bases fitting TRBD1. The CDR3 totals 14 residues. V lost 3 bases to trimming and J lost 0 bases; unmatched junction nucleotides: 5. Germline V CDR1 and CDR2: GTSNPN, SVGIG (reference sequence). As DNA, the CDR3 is TGTGCCTGGAGGGGGACAGAAAGCTCCTACGAGCAGTACTTC. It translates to CAWRGTESSYEQYF.

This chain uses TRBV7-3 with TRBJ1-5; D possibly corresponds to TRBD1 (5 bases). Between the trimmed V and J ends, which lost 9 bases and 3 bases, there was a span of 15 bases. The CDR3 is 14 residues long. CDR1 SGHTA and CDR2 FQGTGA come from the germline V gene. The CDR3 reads CARFNDSPNQPQHF. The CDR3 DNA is TGTGCCAGATTCAACGACAGTCCCAATCAGCCCCAGCATTTT. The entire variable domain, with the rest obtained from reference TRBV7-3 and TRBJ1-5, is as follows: GAGVSQTPSNKVTEKGKYVELRCDPISGHTALYWYRQSLGQGPEFLIYFQGTGAADDSGLPNDRFFAVRPEGSVSTLKIQRTERGDSAVYLCARFNDSPNQPQHFGDGTRLSIL.

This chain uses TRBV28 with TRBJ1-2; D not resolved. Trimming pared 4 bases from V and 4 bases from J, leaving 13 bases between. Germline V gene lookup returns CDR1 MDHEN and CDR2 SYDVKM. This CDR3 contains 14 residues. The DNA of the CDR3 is TGTGCCAGCAGTTCCCAGACACAAGTCTATGGCTACACCTTC. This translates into CASSSQTQVYGYTF.

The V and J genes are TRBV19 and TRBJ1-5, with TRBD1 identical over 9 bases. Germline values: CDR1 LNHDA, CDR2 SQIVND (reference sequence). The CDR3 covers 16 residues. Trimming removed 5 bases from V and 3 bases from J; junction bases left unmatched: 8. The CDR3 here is CASSRTGTGNNQPQHF. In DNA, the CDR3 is TGTGCCAGTAGTCGAACCGGGACAGGGAACAATCAGCCCCAGCATTTT.

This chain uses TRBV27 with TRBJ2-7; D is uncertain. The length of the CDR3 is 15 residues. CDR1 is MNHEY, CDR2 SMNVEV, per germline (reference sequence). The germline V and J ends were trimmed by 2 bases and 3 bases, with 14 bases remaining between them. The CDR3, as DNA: TGTGCCAGCAGTTTAGGGGTTTCCCCCCACTACGAGCAGTACTTC. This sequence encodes CASSLGVSPHYEQYF.

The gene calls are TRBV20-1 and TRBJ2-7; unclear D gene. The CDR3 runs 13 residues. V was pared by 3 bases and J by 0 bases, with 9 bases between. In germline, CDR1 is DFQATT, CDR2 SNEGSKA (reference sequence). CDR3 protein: CSASFSVSYEQYF. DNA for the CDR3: TGCAGTGCTAGTTTTTCAGTCTCCTACGAGCAGTACTTC.

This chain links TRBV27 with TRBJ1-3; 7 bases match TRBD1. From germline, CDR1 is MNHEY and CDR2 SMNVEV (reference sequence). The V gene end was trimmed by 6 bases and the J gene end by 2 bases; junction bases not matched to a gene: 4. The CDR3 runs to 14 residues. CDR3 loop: CASSVTGAGNTIYF. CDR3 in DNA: TGTGCCAGCAGCGTAACAGGGGCTGGAAACACCATATATTTT.

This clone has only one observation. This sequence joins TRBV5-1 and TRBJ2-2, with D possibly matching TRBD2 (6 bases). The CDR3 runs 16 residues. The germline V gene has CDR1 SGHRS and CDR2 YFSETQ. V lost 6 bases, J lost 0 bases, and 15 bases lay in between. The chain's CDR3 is CASKAGGLTNTGELFF. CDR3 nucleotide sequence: TGCGCCAGCAAGGCTGGGGGACTTACGAACACCGGGGAGCTGTTTTTT.

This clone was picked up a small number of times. The chain's CDR3 is CASSPLGTSSPDTQYF. In DNA form, the CDR3 reads TGCGCCAGCAGCCCTCTCGGGACTTCCTCCCCAGATACGCAGTATTTT. The chain carries TRBV5-1 and TRBJ2-3; possible D gene TRBD2, 6 bases. Germline loops: CDR1 SGHRS, CDR2 YFSETQ. There are 16 residues in the CDR3. The V and J ends lost 4 bases and 4 bases respectively, with 19 bases between them.

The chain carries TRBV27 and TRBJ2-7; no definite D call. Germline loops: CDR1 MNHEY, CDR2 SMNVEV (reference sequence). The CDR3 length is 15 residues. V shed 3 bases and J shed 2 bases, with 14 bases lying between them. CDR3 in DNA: TGTGCCAGCAGTTTCGGAACCCTGGGAACCTACGAGCAGTACTTC. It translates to CASSFGTLGTYEQYF.

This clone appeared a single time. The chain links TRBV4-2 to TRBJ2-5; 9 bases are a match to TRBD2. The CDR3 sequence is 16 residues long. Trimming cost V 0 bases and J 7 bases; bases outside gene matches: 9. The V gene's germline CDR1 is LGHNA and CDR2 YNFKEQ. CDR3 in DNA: TGTGCCAGCAGCCAAGAGCTAGCGGGGCCGAAAGGGACCCAGTACTTC. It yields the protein CASSQELAGPKGTQYF.

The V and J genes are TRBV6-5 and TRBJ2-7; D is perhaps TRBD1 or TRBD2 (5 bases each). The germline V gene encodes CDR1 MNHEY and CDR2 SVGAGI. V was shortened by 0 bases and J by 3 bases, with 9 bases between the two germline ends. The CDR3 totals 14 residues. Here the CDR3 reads CASSYSAGSYEQYF. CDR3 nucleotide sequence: TGTGCCAGCAGTTACTCGGCAGGGAGCTACGAGCAGTACTTC.

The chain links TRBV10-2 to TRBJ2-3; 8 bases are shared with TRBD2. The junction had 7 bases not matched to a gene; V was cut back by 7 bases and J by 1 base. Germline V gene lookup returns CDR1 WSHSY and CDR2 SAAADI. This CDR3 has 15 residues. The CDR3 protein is CASTPTSVGTDTQYF. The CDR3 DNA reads TGCGCCAGCACCCCGACTAGCGTGGGCACAGATACGCAGTATTTT.